This T cell receptor beta chain is from a study of T cells in Graves' hyperthyroidism and ophthalmopathy. Overall study findings and caveats: Blood also showed most of the thyroid clonotypes that were expanded above 0.001.

Germline loops: CDR1 MNHNS, CDR2 SASEGT. The J segment lost 4 bases and the V segment lost 5 bases, leaving 9 bases of the junction unmatched. The CDR3 runs 16 residues. This clonotype was found many times. Its antigen is unidentified. Amplification yielded TCR beta CDR3 regions, with RNA transcripts as the source. In the first-round RT-PCR of the TCR CDR3, the HTBI primer set was used. MiXCR, applied by TCRdb to the multiplex PCR reads, yields one record per CDR3 protein. The repertoire consists of about 420,000 distinct CDR3 sequences, with roughly 13% occurring once and the leading ten covering roughly 4.8%. Aged 18 to 65, the patients had hyperthyroidism that was newly diagnosed and had lasted under 2 months. Based on clinical symptoms, serum thyroxine and TRAb, thyroid ultrasound and orbital computed tomography, diagnoses were reached.

The chain couples TRBV6-1 to TRBJ2-1, with 9 nucleotides matching TRBD2. The source of this sequence is a woman aged 18-29 years with Graves' hyperthyroidism. Material: blood. In DNA, the CDR3 is TGTGCCAGCAGTTCCTTTGGCGGGAGGGCTTACAATGAGCAGTTCTTC. This gives the protein CASSSFGGRAYNEQFF.